These 4 T cell receptor beta chains came from one sample sequenced in a study of T-cell memory formation after mild COVID-19. TCRdb reprocessed the 5' RACE reads with MiXCR, giving one entry per CDR3 protein. The sample contains fewer than 60,000 distinct CDR3 sequences, 12% of which appear only once. Sequences were obtained from PBMCs or a T cell subset sorted from them (not recorded which). The source of these receptors is a young man who had mild COVID-19 (a few samples of this study predate the infection). Cell type and time point are not known.

This clonotype has just one count. The CDR3, as DNA: TGTGCCAGCAGCGTAGCCGCTAGCGGGAGTTCTATGTGGGGCAATGAGCAGTTCTTC. It is translated as CASSVAASGSSMWGNEQFF. The gene calls are TRBV9 and TRBJ2-1; 10 nucleotides line up with TRBD2. Trimming at V came to 0 bases and at J to 6 bases, leaving 15 bases not matched to a gene. The CDR3 length is 19 residues. Germline V lookup: CDR1 SGDLS, CDR2 YYNGEE.

This clonotype was seen more than once but under ten times. The rearrangement joins TRBV21-1 to TRBJ1-5. TRBV21-1 has pseudogene status. The CDR3 is 15 residues long. Here the CDR3 reads CASSNTETLLGPQHF. CDR3 DNA sequence: TGTGCCAGCAGCAATACGGAAACCCTCCTTGGGCCCCAGCATTTT.

This clonotype was counted between two and nine times. This chain connects TRBV7-2 to TRBJ2-7; D is perhaps TRBD2 (6 bases). CDR1 and CDR2 from the germline V gene are SGHTA and FQGNSA. This CDR3 spans 14 amino acids. The germline V and J ends were trimmed by 1 base and 7 bases, with 14 bases remaining between them. In DNA form, the CDR3 reads TGTGCCAGCAGCTTAGTAGGCGGGGCGCGAGAGCAGTACTTC. Protein product: CASSLVGGAREQYF.

This clonotype was observed many times. This chain connects TRBV5-1 to TRBJ2-3, with a tentative D call TRBD1 (6 bases). The CDR3 is 16 residues long. Trimming shortened V by 1 base and J by 3 bases, and 15 bases separated the two germline ends. Per the germline V gene, CDR1 is SGHRS and CDR2 is YFSETQ. The CDR3 here is CASSLMSGDQTDTQYF. CDR3 DNA sequence: TGCGCCAGCAGCTTGATGTCAGGGGATCAGACAGATACGCAGTATTTT.